These T cell receptor beta chains were read from a single sample in a study of shared clonotypes between healthy human individuals. Produced via immunoSEQ multiplex PCR; TCRdb's table is partial and in-frame only. This table has approximately 530,000 clones, around 96% appearing once. The sample taken for sequencing was naive CD4+ T cells sorted from blood. The receptors here all came from a woman in her twenties or thirties in good health. The CDR3 runs from the conserved cysteine through the conserved F or W. D genes are given only for firm matches. Rows give clone size only sometimes, using once, few, many, or a class for an expanded clone.

TRBD2,TRBJ2-7,NA,TRBV7-9,TGTGCCAGCAGTTCGTTAGCGGGAACCCCCTACGAGCAGTACTTC,CASSSLAGTPYEQYF
TRBD1,TRBJ2-1,once,TRBV7-2,TGTGCCAGCAGCTTAAGGGGGCGCTCCTACAATGAGCAGTTCTTC,CASSLRGRSYNEQFF
NA,TRBJ1-1,NA,TRBV2,TGTGCCAGCAGTCTTGGCCGGATTGACGGGGGGACGGCTTTCTTT,CASSLGRIDGGTAFF
TRBD1,TRBJ1-1,NA,TRBV28,TGTGCCAGCAGTTGGGGACAGGGGTACACTGAAGCTTTCTTT,CASSWGQGYTEAFF
NA,TRBJ2-7,NA,TRBV6-1,TGTGCCAGCAGTGAAGAGCCCCCGGTTCTTCAGCTCGAGCAGTACTTC,CASSEEPPVLQLEQYF
TRBD1,TRBJ2-7,NA,TRBV4-1,TGCGCCAGCAGCCAACCACAGGGGGCGAAAGAGCAGTACTTC,CASSQPQGAKEQYF
NA,TRBJ1-1,NA,TRBV18,TGTGCCAGCTCACCCTCGGGGGGGACTGAAGCTTTCTTT,CASSPSGGTEAFF
NA,TRBJ2-1,NA,TRBV5-5,TGTGCCAGCAGCCTAGGGACGGGGAACGAGCAGTTCTTC,CASSLGTGNEQFF
NA,TRBJ2-2,NA,TRBV11-2,TGTGCCAGCAGCCCTGTGTACGGGGAGCTGTTTTTT,CASSPVYGELFF
NA,TRBJ1-1,NA,TRBV19,TGTGCCAGTAGTATTGATGTGGTCAGAAAGGCTGAAGCTTTCTTT,CASSIDVVRKAEAFF
NA,TRBJ2-5,NA,TRBV4-2,TGTGCCAGCAGCCAAGGAGGGCTAGGCCAAGAGACCCAGTACTTC,CASSQGGLGQETQYF
NA,TRBJ2-7,NA,TRBV6-5,TGTGCCAGCAGAGCCGGCGGTTCCTACGAGCAGTACTTC,CASRAGGSYEQYF
NA,TRBJ2-2,NA,TRBV28,TGTGCCAGCAGTTTACTATCGAGGGCCGGGGAGCTGTTTTTT,CASSLLSRAGELFF
NA,TRBJ2-5,NA,TRBV7-2,TGTGCCAGCAGCTTAAAGCGGGCCCTCCAAGAGACCCAGTACTTC,CASSLKRALQETQYF
NA,TRBJ1-5,NA,TRBV30,TGTGCCTGGAGTGTACTTGAATACAATCAGCCCCAGCATTTT,CAWSVLEYNQPQHF
TRBD2,TRBJ2-7,NA,TRBV5-4,TGTGCCAGCAGCTTGTCTACGGGACTAGCGGGAGGTCCCGGGTACTTC,CASSLSTGLAGGPGYF
NA,TRBJ1-6,NA,TRBV10-2,TGCGCCAGCAGTGAGTCGGGTCGGAATAATTCACCCCTCCACTTT,CASSESGRNNSPLHF
TRBD1,TRBJ1-5,NA,TRBV18,TGTGCCAGCTCAAGGACTTCGGGACAGGGGAAGGCTCAGCCCCAGCATTTT,CASSRTSGQGKAQPQHF
TRBD1,TRBJ1-2,few,TRBV7-8,TGTGCCAGCAGCTTACTGGGACAGGGACCCTATGGCTACACCTTC,CASSLLGQGPYGYTF
TRBD2,TRBJ2-1,NA,TRBV10-2,TGCGCCAGCAGACTAGCGGGAGGGTACAATGAGCAGTTCTTC,CASRLAGGYNEQFF
NA,TRBJ2-5,NA,TRBV18,TGTGCCAGCTCACCGGGTGGGGAGACCCAGTACTTC,CASSPGGETQYF
TRBD2,TRBJ2-1,NA,TRBV18,TGTGCCAGCTCGCAGGGACTAGCGGGAAAGGAGCAGTTCTTC,CASSQGLAGKEQFF
NA,TRBJ1-2,NA,TRBV28,TGTGCCAGCAAGCGGGACACAAGCCCGTTTGGCTACACCTTC,CASKRDTSPFGYTF
NA,TRBJ1-3,once,TRBV10-3,TGTGCCATCAGTGAGTCGACGATCTCTGGAAACACCATATATTTT,CAISESTISGNTIYF
TRBD1,TRBJ1-5,NA,TRBV6-5,TGTGCCAGCAGTCACCGGGACAGGGAATCCCAGCATTTT,CASSHRDRESQHF
NA,TRBJ2-3,NA,TRBV25-1,TGTGCCAGCATCGGGGACACAGATACGCAGTATTTT,CASIGDTDTQYF
NA,TRBJ2-7,once,TRBV5-6,TGTGCCAGCAACGACAGGAGCTCCTACGAGCAGTACTTC,CASNDRSSYEQYF
TRBD1,TRBJ1-5,NA,TRBV19,TGTGCCAGTATTAGGACAGGGGGCCCTAATCAGCCCCAGCATTTT,CASIRTGGPNQPQHF
TRBD1,TRBJ1-1,NA,TRBV18,TGTGCCAGCTCAGGACAGGGGGCGGAAGCTTTCTTT,CASSGQGAEAFF
TRBD2,TRBJ2-2,NA,TRBV4-1,TGCGCCAGCAGCCAAGGATGGCTAGCGGGATTGAACACCGGGGAGCTGTTTTTT,CASSQGWLAGLNTGELFF
NA,TRBJ1-5,NA,TRBV30,TGTGCCTGGAGTGGAGGGCAGAATCAGCCCCAGCATTTT,CAWSGGQNQPQHF
NA,TRBJ1-5,NA,TRBV2,TGTGCCAGCAACAGGGACGGGCCCCAGCATTTT,CASNRDGPQHF
NA,TRBJ1-3,NA,TRBV6-5,TGTGCCAGCAGTTCCCAGTCTTCTGGAAACACCATATATTTT,CASSSQSSGNTIYF
NA,TRBJ2-7,NA,TRBV28,TGTGCCAGCAGTAAAAAGTGGGTGCCCTACGAGCAGTACTTC,CASSKKWVPYEQYF
NA,TRBJ2-7,NA,TRBV28,TGTGCCAGCAGTTTACAGGGGCCGCCTTACGAGCAGTACTTC,CASSLQGPPYEQYF
NA,TRBJ1-5,NA,TRBV27,TGTGCCAGCAGGGATACAGCCCTTAATCAGCCCCAGCATTTT,CASRDTALNQPQHF
TRBD1,TRBJ1-1,NA,TRBV27,TGTGCCAGCAGGGTGGACAGGTACTCGAACACTGAAGCTTTCTTT,CASRVDRYSNTEAFF
NA,TRBJ2-5,NA,TRBV6-1,TGTGCCAGCAGTGAAAACGGAGAGACCCAGTACTTC,CASSENGETQYF
NA,TRBJ2-5,NA,TRBV28,TGTGCCAGCAGTTTAGGACAGCCGGAGACCCAGTACTTC,CASSLGQPETQYF
NA,TRBJ2-3,NA,TRBV5-8,TGTGCCAGCAGCGTAGCTAGCGGCACAGATACGCAGTATTTT,CASSVASGTDTQYF
NA,TRBJ1-1,NA,TRBV25-1,TGTGCCACCACCGGGGTGTTTAACACTGAAGCTTTCTTT,CATTGVFNTEAFF
TRBD2,TRBJ2-5,NA,TRBV28,TGTGCCAGCAGTTTCAGCGGGAGGAGAGAGACCCAGTACTTC,CASSFSGRRETQYF
NA,TRBJ2-6,NA,TRBV28,TGTGCCAGCAGTAAATGGGACCGAATCTCTTCTGGGGCCAACGTCCTGACTTTC,CASSKWDRISSGANVLTF
NA,TRBJ1-2,NA,TRBV14,TGTGCCAGCAGCCAAGATAAGGGGATCTATGGCTACACCTTC,CASSQDKGIYGYTF
NA,TRBJ2-3,NA,TRBV11-2,TGTGCCAGCAGCCCCCGAAGCGGGCGGGAAACAGATACGCAGTATTTT,CASSPRSGRETDTQYF